Sequencing of this T cell receptor (beta chain) was carried out in a study of beta chain features in type 1 diabetes (dated by TCRdb to 2017 to 2018). Some background on the complete study: Mean age, gender distribution, total cell number and subset yield did not differ between patients and healthy donors. In the study, recently diagnosed type 1 diabetes patients and matched healthy donors were compared on the TCRB repertoires of their sorted circulating CD4+ T cell subsets. A total of about 100 million sorted cells were examined across all samples, and RNA yield correlated strongly with the number of cells per subset. Regulatory and stem cell-like memory subsets were obtained from only 8 patients and roughly eight healthy donors, while naive and central memory subsets were obtained from all 30 or so donors. Points the paper makes about the study in general: The naive, central memory and regulatory TCRB repertoires appeared to resemble one another more closely among patients than among healthy donors. Because small numbers of individuals were included in the HLA sub-analyses, any influence of HLA type on TCRB rearrangement was left unresolved. Because cDNA rather than genomic DNA was sequenced, highly expressing activated cells could have been over-represented, although no difference in activation and CD3 levels was found between groups. PCR might favor shorter templates, but patient and control samples were amplified and corrected together, so any skew would affect both groups equally. Fewer insertions and more nucleotide deletions at VDJ recombination sites were observed in patients with type 1 diabetes, implying thymic rearrangement abnormalities. A moderate but significant shortening of TCRB CDR3 length was observed in type 1 diabetes patients in all four CD4+ subsets.

V gives up 1 base and J gives up 0 bases, and the segment between their germline ends measures 8 bases. The germline V gene yields SQVTM for CDR1 and ANQGSEA for CDR2. The CDR3 has 14 amino acids, counting the end cysteine and phenylalanine. Only the CDR3 part of the read is kept: 42 bases, read in frame from the first base. All of the isolated RNA was reverse transcribed with the High Capacity cDNA Reverse Transcription Kit, so expressed TCRB transcripts were sequenced. Naive, central memory and regulatory T cell samples underwent deep immunoSEQ sequencing, averaging about 3.57 million total reads per sample. Sorted cells were lysed in RLT buffer and RNA was extracted with DNase-treated RNeasy Micro or Mini kits, depending on cell number. Each cell subset was processed on its own to prevent cross-contamination, while patient and healthy donor samples were processed together. TCRB sequences were amplified from cDNA with the immunoSEQ multiplex PCR, producing 87-bp fragments spanning the CDR3 region. The amplicons were sequenced using the Illumina HiSeq platform. Per the authors' processing: PCR bias was computationally corrected using synthetic template baselines, reads within Hamming distance 2 were collapsed, and singletons that could not be merged were discarded. Reads were aligned against IMGT so that V, D and J genes, CDR3 length and insertions or deletions at six rearrangement sites could be assigned. Within each subset, clonotype counts were normalized to the number of sorted cells before true diversity and Gini coefficients were calculated with the tcR R package. The overlap coefficient, calculated on TCRB nucleotide sequences, was used to quantify repertoire sharing. TCRdb carries this immuneACCESS record with in-frame sequences only. Its versions omit some clonotypes, under half of them owing to an unresolved V gene in the studies checked, with the rest unexplained. The V and J calls and clone size were taken over from that table, and D and trimming were inferred from the DNA. Present in this sample are almost 350,000 clones, about a tenth of which were seen just once. Together, the top ten hold more than 0.8% of the sample.

Each donor gave one peripheral blood draw, approximately 120 mL on average, collected into heparinised tubes. Using a panel that included CD45RO, CCR7, CD25, CD127, CD95 and CD27, naive, central memory, regulatory and stem cell-like memory CD4+ T cells were sorted on a BD FACSAria II. A purity above 95% was achieved for all sorted populations. PBMCs were isolated immediately by Lymphoprep density gradient centrifugation and stained directly without culture. Samples were stained and sorted in pairs, with one healthy donor and one patient per experiment, so that batch effects were minimized. As for this clone: Its target antigen remains unknown. Base qualities are not recorded, but no much larger clone differs from it by a single base.

The source material was central memory CD4+ T cells from blood. The chain is encoded by TRBV29-1 joined to TRBJ2-3; too little of a D gene remains to name it. The source is a man aged 25-45 years with type 1 diabetes. The DNA sequence reads TGCAGCGTTGAAGCCCGGCTTAGCACAGATACGCAGTATTTT. It specifies CSVEARLSTDTQYF.